The 4 T cell receptor beta chains below come from one sample, sequenced in a study of T cells in Graves' hyperthyroidism and ophthalmopathy. RNA transcripts provided the source from which TCR beta CDR3 regions were amplified. Using the HTBI primer set, a first-round RT-PCR was run on the TCR CDR3. TCRdb reprocessed the multiplex PCR reads via MiXCR and lists one record per CDR3 protein. The sample carries 490,000 or so distinct CDR3 sequences, over 45% recorded once. Input material: peripheral blood or thyroid tissue (not recorded which). These receptors were taken from an adult woman with Graves' disease, either hyperthyroidism or ophthalmopathy (not recorded which).

This clonotype was counted a few times. J is TRBJ1-5 and V is TRBV11-2; tentative D call: TRBD1 (5 bases). This CDR3 comprises 15 residues. Trimming stripped 2 bases from V and 5 bases from J, with 13 bases between. The germline gives CDR1 SGHAT, CDR2 FQNNGV. The CDR3 coding sequence is TGTGCCAGCAGCTTATCCCCGGGGCTACATCAGCCCCAGCATTTT. It yields the protein CASSLSPGLHQPQHF.

This clonotype was recorded only once. The gene calls are TRBV15 and TRBJ2-6; the match to TRBD2 covers 7 bases. V shed 3 bases and J 0 bases; nucleotides not matched to a gene: 11. Germline CDR1 LNHNV, CDR2 YYDKDF (reference sequence). The CDR3 totals 19 residues. CDR3: CATSSASGRGISGANVLTF. In DNA, the CDR3 is TGTGCCACCAGCAGTGCTAGCGGACGCGGAATCTCTGGGGCCAACGTCCTGACTTTC.

The V gene is TRBV12-3 or TRBV12-4, the J gene TRBJ2-7; a weak D match, TRBD2 (6 bases). Trimming removed 6 bases from V and 7 bases from J, with 16 bases in between. This CDR3 spans 13 amino acids. CDR3 region: CASSLIGGKEQYF. In DNA, the CDR3 is TGTGCCAGCAGCCTCATTGGCGGGAAGGAGCAGTACTTC.

The J gene is TRBJ2-5, the V gene TRBV6-2 or TRBV6-3; no clear D gene. Germline V gene lookup returns CDR1 MNHEY and CDR2 SVGEGT. Trimming took off 6 bases at V and 5 bases at J, with 16 bases between the two ends. CDR3 length: 14 amino acids. The CDR3 DNA follows: TGTGCCAGCAGCTCCCGAGCCAGAGCGGAGACCCAGTACTTC. This sequence encodes CASSSRARAETQYF.